This T cell receptor (beta chain) was captured by sequencing in a study of a mutant IDH1 vaccine in newly diagnosed glioma. About the study: The first vaccination came 4-6 weeks after radiotherapy alone, or with temozolomide cycles. Treated patients had a mean age of 40.4 years and an approximately 62% male, around 38% female split.

V lost 4 bases to trimming and J lost 3 bases, with 13 bases between them. Per the germline V gene, CDR1 is MGHDK and CDR2 is SYGVNS. This CDR3 is built from 15 residues. On this clone itself: Its antigen is unidentified.

Only in-frame clones appear in the TCRdb table, and some are missing; sequencing was by immunoSEQ multiplex PCR. This sample has approximately 50,000 clones, with about 89% found just once. Indicated time point: week 23, last vaccination. Doses comprised 300 ug of mutant IDH1 20-mer peptide each, plus topical imiquimod. The donors' diagnosis was new WHO grade 3 or 4 astrocytoma that was IDH1-mutant and ATRX-lost. V usage is TRBV25-1 and J usage is TRBJ1-3, with D maybe TRBD1 (5 bases). The source was PBMCs, collected from a glioma patient whose treatment included an IDH1 peptide vaccine. The sequence came from a man in his forties with glioma. The CDR3, as DNA: TGTGCCAGCAGTGTAGGATTAGGGGTTGGAAACACCATATATTTT. It yields the protein CASSVGLGVGNTIYF.